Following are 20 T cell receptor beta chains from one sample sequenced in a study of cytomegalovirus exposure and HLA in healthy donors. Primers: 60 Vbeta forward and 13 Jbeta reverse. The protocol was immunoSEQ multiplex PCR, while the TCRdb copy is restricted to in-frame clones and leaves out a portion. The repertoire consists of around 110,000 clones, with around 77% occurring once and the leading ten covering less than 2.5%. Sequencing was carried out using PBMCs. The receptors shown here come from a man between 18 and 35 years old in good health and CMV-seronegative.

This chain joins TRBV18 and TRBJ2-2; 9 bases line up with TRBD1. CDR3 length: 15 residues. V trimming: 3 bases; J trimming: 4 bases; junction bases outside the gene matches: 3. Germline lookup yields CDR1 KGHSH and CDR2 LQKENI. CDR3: CASSPGTGLTGELFF. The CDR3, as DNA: TGTGCCAGCTCACCGGGGACAGGGCTCACCGGGGAGCTGTTTTTT.

The chain's CDR3 is CASSLKSYQPQHF. For the CDR3, the DNA is TGTGCCAGCAGTTTGAAGAGTTATCAGCCCCAGCATTTT. This chain links TRBV27 with TRBJ1-5; D unresolved. This CDR3 is built from 13 residues. Deletions cut 3 bases from V and 5 bases from J, with 8 bases between. Germline V CDR1 and CDR2: MNHEY, SMNVEV (reference sequence).

CDR3 region: CASSDRGQGAGEKLFF. The CDR3, as DNA: TGTGCCAGCAGTGACCGAGGACAGGGGGCAGGCGAAAAACTGTTTTTT. The J gene is TRBJ1-4, the V gene TRBV6-1; 11 bases map to TRBD1. Per germline, CDR1 MNHNS and CDR2 SASEGT. The CDR3 contains 16 residues. V was pared by 3 bases and J by 8 bases, with 8 bases of the junction left unmatched.

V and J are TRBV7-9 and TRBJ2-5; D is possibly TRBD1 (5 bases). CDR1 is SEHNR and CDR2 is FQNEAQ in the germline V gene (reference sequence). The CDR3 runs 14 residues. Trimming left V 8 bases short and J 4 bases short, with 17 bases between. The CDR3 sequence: CASRYQGLGETQYF. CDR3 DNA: TGTGCCAGCCGCTACCAGGGCTTAGGAGAGACCCAGTACTTC.

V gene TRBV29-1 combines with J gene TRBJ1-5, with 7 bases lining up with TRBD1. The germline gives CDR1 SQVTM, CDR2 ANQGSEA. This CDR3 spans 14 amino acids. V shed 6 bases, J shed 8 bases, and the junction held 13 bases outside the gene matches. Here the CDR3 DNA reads TGCAGCGTCCGACAGGGCACTGGTGTGGAGCCCCAGCATTTT. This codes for CSVRQGTGVEPQHF.

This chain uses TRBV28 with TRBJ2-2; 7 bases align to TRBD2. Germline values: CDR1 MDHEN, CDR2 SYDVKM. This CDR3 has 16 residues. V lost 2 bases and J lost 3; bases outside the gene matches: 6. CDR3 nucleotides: TGTGCCAGCAGTTTAGCGGCGGGGGTGGACACCGGGGAGCTGTTTTTT. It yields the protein CASSLAAGVDTGELFF.

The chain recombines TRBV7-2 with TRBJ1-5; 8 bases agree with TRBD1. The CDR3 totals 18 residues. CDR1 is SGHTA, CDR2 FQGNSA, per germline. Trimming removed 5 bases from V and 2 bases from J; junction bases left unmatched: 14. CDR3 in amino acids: CASSLPGTGFRGNQPQHF. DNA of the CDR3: TGTGCCAGCAGCCTTCCCGGGACAGGATTCCGGGGCAATCAGCCCCAGCATTTT.

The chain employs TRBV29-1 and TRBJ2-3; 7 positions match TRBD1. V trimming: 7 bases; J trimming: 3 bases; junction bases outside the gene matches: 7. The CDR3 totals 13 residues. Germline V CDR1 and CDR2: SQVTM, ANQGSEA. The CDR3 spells CSARQGMTDTQYF. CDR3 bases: TGCAGCGCCCGACAGGGTATGACAGATACGCAGTATTTT.

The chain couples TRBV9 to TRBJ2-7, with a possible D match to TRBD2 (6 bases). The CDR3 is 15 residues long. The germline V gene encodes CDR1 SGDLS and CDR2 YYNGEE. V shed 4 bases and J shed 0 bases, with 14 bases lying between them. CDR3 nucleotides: TGTGCCAGCAGCCCCTGGGAAGCGGGCTCCTACGAGCAGTACTTC. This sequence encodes CASSPWEAGSYEQYF.

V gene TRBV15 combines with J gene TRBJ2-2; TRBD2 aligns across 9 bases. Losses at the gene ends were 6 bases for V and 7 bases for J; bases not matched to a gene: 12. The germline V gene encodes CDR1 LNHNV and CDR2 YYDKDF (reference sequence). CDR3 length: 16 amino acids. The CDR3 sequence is CATRTIAGVYLGELFF. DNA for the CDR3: TGTGCCACCAGGACGATAGCGGGGGTATACCTCGGGGAGCTGTTTTTT.

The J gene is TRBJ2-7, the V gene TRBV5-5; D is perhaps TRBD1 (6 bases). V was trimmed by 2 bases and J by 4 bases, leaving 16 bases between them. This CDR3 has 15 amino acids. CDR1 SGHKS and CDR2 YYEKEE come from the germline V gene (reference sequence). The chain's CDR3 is CASSFQGPSSYEQYF. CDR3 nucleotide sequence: TGTGCCAGCAGCTTCCAGGGGCCCTCCTCGTACGAGCAGTACTTC.

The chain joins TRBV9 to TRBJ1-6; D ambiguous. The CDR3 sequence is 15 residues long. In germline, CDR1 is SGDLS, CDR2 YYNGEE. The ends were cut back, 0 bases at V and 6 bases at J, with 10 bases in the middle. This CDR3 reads CASSVELQTNSPLHF. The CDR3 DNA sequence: TGTGCCAGCAGCGTAGAGTTACAGACTAATTCACCCCTCCACTTT.

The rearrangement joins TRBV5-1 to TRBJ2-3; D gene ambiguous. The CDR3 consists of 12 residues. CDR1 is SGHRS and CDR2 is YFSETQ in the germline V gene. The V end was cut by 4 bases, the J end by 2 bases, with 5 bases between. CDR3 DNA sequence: TGCGCCAGCAGCGACTCCACAGATACGCAGTATTTT. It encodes CASSDSTDTQYF.

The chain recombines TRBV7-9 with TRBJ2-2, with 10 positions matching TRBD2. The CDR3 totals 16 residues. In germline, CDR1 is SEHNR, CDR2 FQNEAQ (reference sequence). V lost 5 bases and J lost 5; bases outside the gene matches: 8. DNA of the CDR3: TGTGCCAGCAGCCGTAAACTAGCGGGGTGGACCGGGGAGCTGTTTTTT. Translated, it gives CASSRKLAGWTGELFF.

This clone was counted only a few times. The CDR3 nucleotides are TGTGCCAGCAGCTTAGGAGGGCAGGAGACCCAGTACTTC. Translated: CASSLGGQETQYF. The V gene is TRBV11-2, the J gene TRBJ2-5; a possible D gene is TRBD2 (5 bases). V gave up 1 base and J gave up 5 bases, with 8 bases separating them. This CDR3 is built from 13 residues. Germline CDR1 reads SGHAT; CDR2 reads FQNNGV.

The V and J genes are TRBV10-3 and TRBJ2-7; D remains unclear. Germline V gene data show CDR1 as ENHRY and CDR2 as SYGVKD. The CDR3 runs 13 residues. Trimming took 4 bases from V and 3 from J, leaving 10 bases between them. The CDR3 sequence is CAISVGRNYEQYF. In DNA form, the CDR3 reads TGTGCCATCAGTGTGGGCAGAAACTACGAGCAGTACTTC.

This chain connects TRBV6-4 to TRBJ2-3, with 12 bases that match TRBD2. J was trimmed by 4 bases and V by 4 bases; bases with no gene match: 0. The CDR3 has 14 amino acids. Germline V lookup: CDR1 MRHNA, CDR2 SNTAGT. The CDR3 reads CASSGLAGADTQYF. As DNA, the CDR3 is TGTGCCAGCAGTGGACTAGCGGGGGCAGATACGCAGTATTTT.

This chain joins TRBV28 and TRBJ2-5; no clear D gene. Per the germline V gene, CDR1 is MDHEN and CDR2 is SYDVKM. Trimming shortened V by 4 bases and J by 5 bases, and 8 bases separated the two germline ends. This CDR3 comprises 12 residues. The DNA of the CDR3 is TGTGCCAGCAGTTCCCTCGGGGAGACCCAGTACTTC. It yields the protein CASSSLGETQYF.

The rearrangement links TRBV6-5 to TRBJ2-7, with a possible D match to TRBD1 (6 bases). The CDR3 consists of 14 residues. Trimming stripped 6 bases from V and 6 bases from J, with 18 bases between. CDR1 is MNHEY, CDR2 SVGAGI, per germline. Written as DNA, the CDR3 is TGTGCCAGCAGCCCACAGGGTATTCGGGGCGAGCAGTACTTC. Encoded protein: CASSPQGIRGEQYF.

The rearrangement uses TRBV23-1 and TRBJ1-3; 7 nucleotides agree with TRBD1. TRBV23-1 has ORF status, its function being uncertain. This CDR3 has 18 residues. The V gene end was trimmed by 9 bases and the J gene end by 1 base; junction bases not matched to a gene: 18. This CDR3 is CASVCTGAGHKSGNTIYF. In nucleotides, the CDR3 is TGCGCCAGTGTATGTACAGGGGCAGGACACAAATCTGGAAACACCATATATTTT.